This is a list of T cell receptor beta chains from one sample in a study of fetal regulatory T cell absence and autoimmunity. Clones were sequenced by immunoSEQ multiplex PCR, and TCRdb holds only the in-frame ones, with some missing. The profile shows 85,000 to 100,000 clones, 60% to 80% of them singletons. Sequenced input: pancreas tissue. The receptors stem from a male donor with IPEX syndrome. CDR3s include the opening cysteine and the closing phenylalanine or tryptophan. D genes are given only for firm matches. The size entry is marked missing in some rows and otherwise reads once, few, many or a size class.

D	V	J	size	DNA	CDR3
NA	TRBV20-1	TRBJ2-1	NA	TGCAGTGCTAGAGATGGGAATGAGCAGTTCTTC	CSARDGNEQFF
TRBD2	TRBV10-1	TRBJ2-5	NA	TGCGCCAGCAGTGAAGGACTAGCGGGGGTGGAGACCCAGTACTTC	CASSEGLAGVETQYF
NA	TRBV7-8	TRBJ1-2	NA	TGTGCCAGCAGCCCCTACAGGGTCCATGGCTACACCTTC	CASSPYRVHGYTF
NA	TRBV25-1	TRBJ2-1	NA	TGTGCCAGCAGTGATCTAGCGTATGAGCAGTTCTTC	CASSDLAYEQFF
TRBD1	TRBV19	TRBJ2-7	NA	TGTGCCAGTAGTATTTCCAGGGGGTCCTACGAGCAGTACTTC	CASSISRGSYEQYF
NA	TRBV27	TRBJ2-1	NA	TGTGCCAGCGGCGCTATGTCGCTATCCTACAATGAGCAGTTCTTC	CASGAMSLSYNEQFF
TRBD2	TRBV9	TRBJ2-3	NA	TGTGCCAGCAGCGTAGAGGGCGGGGGGGGCACAGATACGCAGTATTTT	CASSVEGGGGTDTQYF
TRBD2	TRBV9	TRBJ2-3	few	TGTGCCAGCAGCGTAGGGACTAGCGGGGGGGCAGATACGCAGTATTTT	CASSVGTSGGADTQYF
NA	TRBV15	TRBJ1-4	NA	TGTGCCACCAGCAGGAAAATGGAGGGGCGGGAAAAACTGTTTTTT	CATSRKMEGREKLFF
TRBD2	TRBV5-1	TRBJ2-1	NA	TGCGCCAGCAGTTGGGCCGGGGGACTAGCGGCCAATGAGCAGTTCTTC	CASSWAGGLAANEQFF
NA	TRBV7-9	TRBJ2-5	NA	TGTGCCAGCAGCTTATTAAGCCTCCAAGAGACCCAGTACTTC	CASSLLSLQETQYF
NA	TRBV25-1	TRBJ2-5	once	TGTGCCAGCAGTCTTTTGGGTTTGGAGACCCAGTACTTC	CASSLLGLETQYF
TRBD2	TRBV7-9	TRBJ2-3	NA	TGTGCCAGCAGCCCCCTAGCGGGGGCCGCCACAGATACGCAGTATTTT	CASSPLAGAATDTQYF
TRBD2	TRBV25-1	TRBJ2-7	few	TGTGCCAGCAGTGAATTAGGAAGCGGGAGGAGTGAGCAGTACTTC	CASSELGSGRSEQYF
NA	TRBV30	TRBJ1-5	few	TGTGCCTGGAGTGTAGGGGACCAGCCCCAGCATTTT	CAWSVGDQPQHF
TRBD1	TRBV4-1	TRBJ1-3	NA	TGCGCCAGCAGCCAAACCCCGACAGGGCCCTCTGGAAACACCATATATTTT	CASSQTPTGPSGNTIYF
NA	TRBV7-2	TRBJ1-1	NA	TGTGCCAGCAGCTCGGTATTCTCAGAAGCTTTCTTT	CASSSVFSEAFF
TRBD1	TRBV5-8	TRBJ1-2	once	TGTGCCAGCAGCTACAGGGGGCTGGATTTTAACTATGGCTACACCTTC	CASSYRGLDFNYGYTF
TRBD2	TRBV5-1	TRBJ2-1	NA	TGCGCCAGCAGCCCTCCCGCGGGGGGAGAGCAGTTCTTC	CASSPPAGGEQFF
NA	TRBV2	TRBJ1-4	NA	TGTGCCAGCAGGCGACCGGGGGAAAAACTGTTTTTT	CASRRPGEKLFF
TRBD1	TRBV7-4	TRBJ1-2	NA	TGTGCCAGCAGCTTAAATGACAGGGTCCATGGCTATGGCTACACCTTC	CASSLNDRVHGYGYTF
NA	TRBV11-2	TRBJ2-3	NA	TGTGCCAGCAGCTCGGACTTCAGTCCCACAGATACGCAGTATTTT	CASSSDFSPTDTQYF
NA	TRBV5-4	TRBJ2-5	NA	TGTGCCAGCAGCTTAGGGGCAAGTAAAGAGACCCAGTACTTC	CASSLGASKETQYF
TRBD1	TRBV6-5	TRBJ1-2	NA	TGTGCCAGCAGGGGACAGGGGCCAACCTATGGCTACACCTTC	CASRGQGPTYGYTF
TRBD1	TRBV6-6	TRBJ1-2	NA	TGTGCCAGCAGTTACAGGGGGCTAGGTAACTATGGCTACACCTTC	CASSYRGLGNYGYTF
NA	TRBV5-1	TRBJ2-3	few	TGCGCCAGCAGCTTAACTCCGGGTCGGCCGGGCGATTTT	CASSLTPGRPGDF